These T cell receptor beta chains were read from a single sample in a study of T cells in Graves' hyperthyroidism and ophthalmopathy. TCRdb redid the calling of the multiplex PCR reads with MiXCR, one entry per CDR3 protein. The sample contains hundreds of thousands of distinct CDR3 sequences, roughly 14% of which appear only once. The specimen was blood. Receptor source: a woman aged 40-49 years with Graves' ophthalmopathy. The CDR3 runs from the conserved cysteine through the conserved F or W. The D gene is left open where the match is weak. Size tells how often a clone was seen (once, few, many) or the class of an expanded clone, and some rows leave it out.

-	many	14	TRBJ1-1	TRBV12-3/TRBV12-4	TGTGCCAGCACTCCCTTGGGCCCGAACACTGAAGCTTTCTTT	CASTPLGPNTEAFF
-	-	15	TRBJ2-6	TRBV30	TGTGCCTGGAGTCGCGACCAATCTGGGGCCAACGTCCTGACTTTC	CAWSRDQSGANVLTF
-	few	14	TRBJ2-7	TRBV5-1	TGCGCCAGCAGCTTGGCAGCGAGATTCGACGAGCAGTACTTC	CASSLAARFDEQYF
-	many	20	TRBJ1-5	TRBV11-3	TGTGCCAGCAGCTTAGGTAACCCTATGACTGAAGTCTATAGCAATCAGCCCCAGCATTTT	CASSLGNPMTEVYSNQPQHF
-	many	14	TRBJ2-7	TRBV10-2	TGCGCCAGCACCGCGGGGCTACCCCCCTACGAGCAGTACTTC	CASTAGLPPYEQYF
-	many	15	TRBJ1-5	TRBV28	TGTGCCAGCAGGACGGGGCAGGGGTTGAATCAGCCCCAGCATTTT	CASRTGQGLNQPQHF
TRBD1	-	14	TRBJ1-4	TRBV6-1	TGTGCCAGCAGTGGGCAGGGGGCTGATGAAAAACTGTTTTTT	CASSGQGADEKLFF
-	many	19	TRBJ1-1	TRBV19	TGTGCCAGTAGTATGTGGGCTATGGGGACGGGGATTAACGACACTGAAGCTTTCTTT	CASSMWAMGTGINDTEAFF
-	-	15	TRBJ2-7	TRBV5-1	TGCGCCAGCAGCGACGGGGGGACAGGTCCCTACGAGCAGTACTTC	CASSDGGTGPYEQYF
TRBD1	-	15	TRBJ2-5	TRBV6-2/TRBV6-3	TGTGCCAGCAGTTCCGGGCAGGGGGCAGTGGAGACCCAGTACTTC	CASSSGQGAVETQYF